This passage covers 11 T cell receptor beta chains from one sample sequenced in a study of cytomegalovirus exposure and HLA in healthy donors. PCR used 60 Vbeta primers and 13 Jbeta primers. TCRdb keeps only in-frame clones here, not all; method: immunoSEQ multiplex PCR. Of 50,000 to 70,000 clones listed, approximately 83% were seen once; the top ten hold approximately 1.5%. The sequencing input was PBMCs. Receptors originate from a human donor in good health.

J is TRBJ2-1 and V is TRBV28; 7 nucleotides line up with TRBD1. With 2 bases clipped from V and 4 bases from J, the junction kept 8 bases outside the gene matches. The germline V gene encodes CDR1 MDHEN and CDR2 SYDVKM. CDR3 length: 16 amino acids. The CDR3 sequence: CASSLLSGTVYNEQFF. The CDR3 DNA reads as TGTGCCAGCAGTTTACTTTCAGGGACAGTATACAATGAGCAGTTCTTC.

V is TRBV6-4 and J is TRBJ2-6, with TRBD1 identical over 8 bases. CDR1 is MRHNA and CDR2 is SNTAGT in the germline V gene. The CDR3 has 17 residues. V dropped 5 bases and J dropped 1; count of bases not matched to a gene: 7. The CDR3 region has the DNA TGTGCCAGCAGTTCGGACAGGGTAATATCTGGGGCCAACGTCCTGACTTTC. Protein: CASSSDRVISGANVLTF.

The chain links TRBV28 to TRBJ1-5; D perhaps matches TRBD1 (5 bases). Trimming left V 4 bases short and J 4 bases short, with 8 bases between. In germline, CDR1 is MDHEN, CDR2 SYDVKM. This CDR3 region has 13 residues. The CDR3: CASSWTPNQPQHF. Here the CDR3 DNA reads TGTGCCAGCAGTTGGACACCGAATCAGCCCCAGCATTTT.

The chain couples TRBV4-3 to TRBJ2-5, with 7 bases fitting TRBD1. The CDR3 spans 17 residues. With V trimmed by 4 bases and J by 11 bases, 22 bases remained unmatched. Germline V lookup: CDR1 LGHNA, CDR2 YSLEER. The CDR3 protein is CASSLLPTSGGSLGQYF. In DNA, the CDR3 is TGCGCCAGCAGCCTCTTACCAACATCAGGGGGTTCTCTCGGGCAGTACTTC.

This clone occurred a few times. The V gene is TRBV27, the J gene TRBJ2-7; D is unresolved. In germline, CDR1 is MNHEY, CDR2 SMNVEV (reference sequence). The CDR3 is 17 residues long. With 5 bases removed from V and 3 bases from J, the gap between germline ends came to 23 bases. CDR3 coding DNA: TGTGCCAGCAGTCCCATGAATTCCGGCGGATTTTACTACGAGCAGTACTTC. Translating it yields CASSPMNSGGFYYEQYF.

The chain carries TRBV6-1 and TRBJ2-7; perhaps TRBD2 as D (5 bases). The germline V gene encodes CDR1 MNHNS and CDR2 SASEGT. The length of the CDR3 is 15 residues. Trimming left V 7 bases short and J 4 bases short, with 20 bases between. In DNA, the CDR3 is TGTGCCAGCATTCTAGTTTTGGGTAGAGGGTACGAGCAGTACTTC. This translates into CASILVLGRGYEQYF.

V usage is TRBV7-2 and J usage is TRBJ2-7, with 9 bases aligning to TRBD2. CDR3 length equals 15 residues. V lost 1 base and J lost 6; bases outside the gene matches: 7. Germline lookup yields CDR1 SGHTA and CDR2 FQGNSA. The CDR3 coding sequence is TGTGCCAGCAGCTTAGGTTGGACTAGCGCTGTCGAGCAGTACTTC. Translated: CASSLGWTSAVEQYF.

The rearrangement joins TRBV7-3 to TRBJ2-1, with D unresolved. This CDR3 comprises 15 residues. V lost 4 bases and J lost 0, with 10 bases in between. Germline lookup yields CDR1 SGHTA and CDR2 FQGTGA. The CDR3, as DNA: TGTGCCAGCAGCTCCCGTTCGAGCTCCTACAATGAGCAGTTCTTC. As protein: CASSSRSSSYNEQFF. Full variable domain (outside the CDR3, taken from reference TRBV7-3 and TRBJ2-1): GAGVSQTPSNKVTEKGKYVELRCDPISGHTALYWYRQSLGQGPEFLIYFQGTGAADDSGLPNDRFFAVRPEGSVSTLKIQRTERGDSAVYLCASSSRSSSYNEQFFGPGTRLTVL.

This clone was recorded once. The rearrangement joins TRBV11-2 to TRBJ2-1, with D unclear. Germline lookup yields CDR1 SGHAT and CDR2 FQNNGV. The CDR3 sequence is 12 residues long. V lost 1 base, J lost 12 bases, and 10 bases lay in between. CDR3 bases: TGTGCCAGCAGCTTAGCAGGAATTCGGCAGTTCTTC. It translates to CASSLAGIRQFF.

CDR3 protein: CASSVAPGPNYGYTF. The CDR3 DNA is TGTGCCAGCAGCGTAGCGCCAGGCCCTAACTATGGCTACACCTTC. The V call is TRBV9, the J call TRBJ1-2; D remains unclear. CDR1 and CDR2 (germline): SGDLS, YYNGEE. V was pared by 0 bases and J by 0 bases, with 9 bases between. The CDR3 extends over 15 amino acids. Together with reference TRBV9 and TRBJ1-2, the CDR3 gives the full variable domain: DSGVTQTPKHLITATGQRVTLRCSPRSGDLSVYWYQQSLDQGLQFLIQYYNGEERAKGNILERFSAQQFPDLHSELNLSSLELGDSALYFCASSVAPGPNYGYTFGSGTRLTVV.

The table lists this clone with a count of one. The chain couples TRBV5-4 to TRBJ2-1, with D uncertain. This CDR3 is 12 amino acids long. Trimming removed 5 bases at V and 10 bases at J, with 13 bases between. CDR1 and CDR2 from the germline V gene are SGHNT and YYREEE (reference sequence). DNA for the CDR3: TGTGCCAGCAGTCTTGACTTGCTCGAGCAGTTCTTC. Translating it yields CASSLDLLEQFF.